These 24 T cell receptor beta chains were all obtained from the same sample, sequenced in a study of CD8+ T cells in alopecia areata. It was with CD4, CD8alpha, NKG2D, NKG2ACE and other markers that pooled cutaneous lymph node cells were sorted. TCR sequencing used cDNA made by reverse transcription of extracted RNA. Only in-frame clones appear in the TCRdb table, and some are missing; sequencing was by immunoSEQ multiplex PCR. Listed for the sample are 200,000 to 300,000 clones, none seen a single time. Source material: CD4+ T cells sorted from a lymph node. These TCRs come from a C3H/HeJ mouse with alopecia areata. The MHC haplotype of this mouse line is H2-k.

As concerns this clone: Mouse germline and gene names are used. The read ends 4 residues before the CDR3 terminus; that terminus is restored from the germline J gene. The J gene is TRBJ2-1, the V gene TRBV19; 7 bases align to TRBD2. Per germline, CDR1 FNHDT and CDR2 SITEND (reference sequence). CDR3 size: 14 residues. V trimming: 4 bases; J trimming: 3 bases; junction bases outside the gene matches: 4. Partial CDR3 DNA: TGTGCCAGCAGTCCATGGGGGGTCTATGCT. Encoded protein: CASSPWGVYA. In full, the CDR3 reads CASSPWGVYAEQFF.

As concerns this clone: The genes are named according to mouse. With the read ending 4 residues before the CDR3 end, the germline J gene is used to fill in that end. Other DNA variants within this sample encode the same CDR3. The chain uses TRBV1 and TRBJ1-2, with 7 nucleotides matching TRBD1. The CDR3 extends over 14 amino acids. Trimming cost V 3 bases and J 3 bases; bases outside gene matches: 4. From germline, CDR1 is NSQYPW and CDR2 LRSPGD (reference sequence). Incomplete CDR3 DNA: TGCACCTGCAGTGCCGAGGGGGCGGACTCC. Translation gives CTCSAEGADS. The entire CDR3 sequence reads CTCSAEGADSDYTF.

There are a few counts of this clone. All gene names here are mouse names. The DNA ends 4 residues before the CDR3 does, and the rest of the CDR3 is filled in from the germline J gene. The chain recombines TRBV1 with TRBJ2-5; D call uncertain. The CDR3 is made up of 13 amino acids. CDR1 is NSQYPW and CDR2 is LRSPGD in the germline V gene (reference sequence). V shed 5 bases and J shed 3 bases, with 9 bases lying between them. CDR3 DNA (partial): TGCACCTGCAGTACCGCAGTACAAGAC. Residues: CTCSTAVQD. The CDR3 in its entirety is CTCSTAVQDTQYF.

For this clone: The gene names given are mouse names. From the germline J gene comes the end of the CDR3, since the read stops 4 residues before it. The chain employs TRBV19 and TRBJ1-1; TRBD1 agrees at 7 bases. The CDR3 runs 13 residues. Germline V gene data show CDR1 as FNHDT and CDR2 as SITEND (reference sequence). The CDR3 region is CASSISRGREVFF. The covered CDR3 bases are TGTGCCAGCAGTATATCCAGGGGGAGA.

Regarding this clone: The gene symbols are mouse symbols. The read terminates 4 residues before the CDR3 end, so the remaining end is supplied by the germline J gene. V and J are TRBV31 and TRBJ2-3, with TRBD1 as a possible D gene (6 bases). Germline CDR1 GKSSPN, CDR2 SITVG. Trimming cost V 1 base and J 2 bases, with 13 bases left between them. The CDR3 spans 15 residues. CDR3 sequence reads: CAWSPPRGDAETLYF. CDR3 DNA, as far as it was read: TGTGCCTGGAGTCCCCCCAGGGGTGATGCAGAA.

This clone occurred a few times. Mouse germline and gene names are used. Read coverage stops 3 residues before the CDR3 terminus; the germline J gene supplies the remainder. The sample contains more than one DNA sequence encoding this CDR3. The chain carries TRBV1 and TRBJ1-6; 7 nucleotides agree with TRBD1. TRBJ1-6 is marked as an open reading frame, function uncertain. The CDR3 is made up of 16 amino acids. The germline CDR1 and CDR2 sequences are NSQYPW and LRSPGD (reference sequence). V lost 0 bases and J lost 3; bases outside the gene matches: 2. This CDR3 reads CTCSADRDSYNSPLYF. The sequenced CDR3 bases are TGCACCTGCAGTGCAGATCGGGACAGCTATAATTCGCCC.

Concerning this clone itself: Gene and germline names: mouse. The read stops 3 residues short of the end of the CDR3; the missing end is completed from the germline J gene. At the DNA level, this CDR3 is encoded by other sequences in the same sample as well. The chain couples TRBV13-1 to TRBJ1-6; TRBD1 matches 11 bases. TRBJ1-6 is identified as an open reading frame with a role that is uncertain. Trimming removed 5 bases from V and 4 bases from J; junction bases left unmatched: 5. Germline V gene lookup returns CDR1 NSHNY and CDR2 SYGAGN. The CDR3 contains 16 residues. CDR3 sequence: CASSGDRGLYNSPLYF. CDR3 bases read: TGTGCCAGCAGCGGGGACAGGGGGTTATATAATTCGCCC.

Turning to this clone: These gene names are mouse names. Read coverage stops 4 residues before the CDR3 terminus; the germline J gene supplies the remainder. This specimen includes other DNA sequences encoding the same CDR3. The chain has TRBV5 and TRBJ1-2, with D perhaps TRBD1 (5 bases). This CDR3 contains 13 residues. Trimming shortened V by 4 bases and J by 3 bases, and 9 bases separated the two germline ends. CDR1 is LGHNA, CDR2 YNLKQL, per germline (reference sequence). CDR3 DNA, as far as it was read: TGTGCCAGCAGCCCCCAGGGAGACTCC. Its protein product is CASSPQGDS. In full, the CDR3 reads CASSPQGDSDYTF.

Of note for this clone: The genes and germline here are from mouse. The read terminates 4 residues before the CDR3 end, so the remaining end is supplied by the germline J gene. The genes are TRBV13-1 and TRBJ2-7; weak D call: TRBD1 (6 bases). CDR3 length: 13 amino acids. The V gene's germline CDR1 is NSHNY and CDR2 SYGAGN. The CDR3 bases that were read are TGTGCCAGCAGTTCCCCGGGACAATAT. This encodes CASSSPGQY. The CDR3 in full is CASSSPGQYEQYF.

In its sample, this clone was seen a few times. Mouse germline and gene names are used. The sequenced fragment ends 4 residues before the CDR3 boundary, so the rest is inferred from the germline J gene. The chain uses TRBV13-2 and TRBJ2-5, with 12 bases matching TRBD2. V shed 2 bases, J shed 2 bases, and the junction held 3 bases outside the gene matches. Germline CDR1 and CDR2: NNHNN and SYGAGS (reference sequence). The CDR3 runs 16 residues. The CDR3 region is CASGEGLGGFQDTQYF. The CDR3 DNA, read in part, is TGTGCCAGCGGTGAAGGACTGGGGGGGTTCCAAGAC.

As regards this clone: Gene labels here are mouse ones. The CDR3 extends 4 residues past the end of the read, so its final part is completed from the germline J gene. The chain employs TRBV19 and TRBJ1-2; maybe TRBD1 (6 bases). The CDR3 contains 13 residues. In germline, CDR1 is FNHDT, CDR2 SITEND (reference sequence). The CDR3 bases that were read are TGTGCCAGCAGTAGGAGGGGGAGTTCC. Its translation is CASSRRGSS. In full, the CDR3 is CASSRRGSSDYTF.

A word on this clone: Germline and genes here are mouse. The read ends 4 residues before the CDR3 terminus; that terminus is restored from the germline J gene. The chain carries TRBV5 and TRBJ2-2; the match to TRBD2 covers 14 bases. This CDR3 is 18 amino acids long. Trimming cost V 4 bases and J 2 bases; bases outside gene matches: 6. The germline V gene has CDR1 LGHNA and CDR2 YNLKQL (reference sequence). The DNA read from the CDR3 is TGTGCCAGCAGCCCCGGGACTGGGGGGGCGCAGAACACCGGG. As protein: CASSPGTGGAQNTG. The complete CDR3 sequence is CASSPGTGGAQNTGQLYF.

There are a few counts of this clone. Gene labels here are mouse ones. The CDR3 sequence is CASGVPDRGNTEVFF. The DNA read from the CDR3 is TGTGCCAGCGGTGTCCCAGACAGGGGCAACACA. This chain joins TRBV13-2 and TRBJ1-1; 8 bases agree with TRBD1. The DNA ends 4 residues before the CDR3 does, and the rest of the CDR3 is filled in from the germline J gene. The CDR3 contains 15 residues. The V segment lost 3 bases and the J segment 2 bases; nucleotides outside the gene matches: 6. Germline V gene lookup returns CDR1 NNHNN and CDR2 SYGAGS (reference sequence).

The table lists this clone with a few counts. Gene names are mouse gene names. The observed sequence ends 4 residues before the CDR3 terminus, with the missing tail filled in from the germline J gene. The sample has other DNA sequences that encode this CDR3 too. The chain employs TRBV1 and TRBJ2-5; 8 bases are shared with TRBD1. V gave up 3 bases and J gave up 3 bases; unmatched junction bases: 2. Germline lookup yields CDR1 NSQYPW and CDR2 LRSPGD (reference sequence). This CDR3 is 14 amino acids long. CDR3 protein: CTCSARDRQDTQYF. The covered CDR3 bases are TGCACCTGCAGTGCTCGGGACAGGCAAGAC.

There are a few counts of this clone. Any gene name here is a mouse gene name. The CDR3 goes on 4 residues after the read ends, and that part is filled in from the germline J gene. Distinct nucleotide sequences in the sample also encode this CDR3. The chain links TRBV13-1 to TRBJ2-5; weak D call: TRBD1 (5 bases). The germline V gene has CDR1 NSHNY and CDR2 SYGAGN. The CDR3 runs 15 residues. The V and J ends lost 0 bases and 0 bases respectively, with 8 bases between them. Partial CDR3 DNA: TGTGCCAGCAGTGATGCAAGGGGTAACCAAGAC. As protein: CASSDARGNQD. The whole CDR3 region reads CASSDARGNQDTQYF.

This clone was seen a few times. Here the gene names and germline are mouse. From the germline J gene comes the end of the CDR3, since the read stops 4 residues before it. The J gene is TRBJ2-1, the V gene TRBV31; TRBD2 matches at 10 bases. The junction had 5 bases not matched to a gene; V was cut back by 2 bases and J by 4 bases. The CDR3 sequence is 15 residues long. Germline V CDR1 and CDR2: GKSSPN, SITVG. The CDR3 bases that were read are TGTGCCTGGAGTAGTGGGACTGGGGTATATGCT. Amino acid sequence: CAWSSGTGVYA. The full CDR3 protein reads CAWSSGTGVYAEQFF.

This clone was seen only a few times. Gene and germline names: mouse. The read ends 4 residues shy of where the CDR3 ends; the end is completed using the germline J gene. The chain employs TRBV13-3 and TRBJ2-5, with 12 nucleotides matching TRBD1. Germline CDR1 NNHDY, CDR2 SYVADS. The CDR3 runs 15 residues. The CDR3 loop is CASSLRDRGHDTQYF. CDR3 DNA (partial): TGTGCCAGCAGTCTCCGGGACAGGGGGCATGAC.

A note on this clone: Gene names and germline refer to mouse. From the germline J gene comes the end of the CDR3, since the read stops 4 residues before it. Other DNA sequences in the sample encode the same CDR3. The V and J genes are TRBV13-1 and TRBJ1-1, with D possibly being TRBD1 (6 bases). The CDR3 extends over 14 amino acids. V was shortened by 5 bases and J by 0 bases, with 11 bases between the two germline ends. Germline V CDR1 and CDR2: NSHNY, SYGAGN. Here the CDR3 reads CASRAGTSNTEVFF. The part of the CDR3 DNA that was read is TGTGCCAGCAGAGCCGGGACATCAAACACA.

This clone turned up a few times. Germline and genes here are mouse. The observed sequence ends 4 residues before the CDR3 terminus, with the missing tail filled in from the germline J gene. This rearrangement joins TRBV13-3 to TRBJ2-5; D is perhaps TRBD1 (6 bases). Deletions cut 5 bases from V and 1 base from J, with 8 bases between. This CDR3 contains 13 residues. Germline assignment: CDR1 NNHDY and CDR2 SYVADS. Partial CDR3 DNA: TGTGCCAGCAGGGACAGCTACCAAGAC. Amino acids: CASRDSYQD. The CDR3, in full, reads CASRDSYQDTQYF.

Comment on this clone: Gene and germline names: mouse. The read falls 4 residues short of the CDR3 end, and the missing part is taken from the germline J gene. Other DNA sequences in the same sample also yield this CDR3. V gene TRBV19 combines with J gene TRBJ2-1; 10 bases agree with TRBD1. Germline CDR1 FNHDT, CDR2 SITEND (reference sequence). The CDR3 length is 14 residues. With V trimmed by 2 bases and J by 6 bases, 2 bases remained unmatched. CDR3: CASSIGTGVAEQFF. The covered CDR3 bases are TGTGCCAGCAGTATCGGGACAGGGGTTGCT.

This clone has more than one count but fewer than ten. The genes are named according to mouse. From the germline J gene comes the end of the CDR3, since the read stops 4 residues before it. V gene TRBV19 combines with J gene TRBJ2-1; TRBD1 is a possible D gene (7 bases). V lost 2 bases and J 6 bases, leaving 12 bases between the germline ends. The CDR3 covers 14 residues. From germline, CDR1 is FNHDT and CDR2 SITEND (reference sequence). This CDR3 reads CASSIPGGIAEQFF. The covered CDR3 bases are TGTGCCAGCAGTATTCCAGGGGGGATTGCT.

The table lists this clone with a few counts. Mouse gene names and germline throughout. CDR3 region: CASSDEQGSNTGQLYF. The DNA read from the CDR3 is TGTGCCAGCAGTGACGAACAGGGATCAAACACCGGG. V usage is TRBV13-1 and J usage is TRBJ2-2, with D maybe TRBD1 (6 bases). The read terminates 4 residues before the CDR3 end, so the remaining end is supplied by the germline J gene. The V end lost 2 bases, the J end lost 0 bases, and 11 bases lay between the germline ends. The germline CDR1 and CDR2 sequences are NSHNY and SYGAGN. This CDR3 region has 16 residues.

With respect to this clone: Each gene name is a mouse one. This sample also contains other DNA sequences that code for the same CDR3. The DNA read from the CDR3 is TGCACCTGCAGTGCGGGAGGACTGGGGGGTGCAGAA. This gives the protein CTCSAGGLGGAE. The full CDR3 sequence reads CTCSAGGLGGAETLYF. The rearrangement uses TRBV1 and TRBJ2-3; 10 bases align to TRBD2. The sequenced fragment ends 4 residues before the CDR3 boundary, so the rest is inferred from the germline J gene. Germline V lookup: CDR1 NSQYPW, CDR2 LRSPGD (reference sequence). This CDR3 has 16 amino acids. The junction had 4 bases not matched to a gene; V was cut back by 3 bases and J by 1 base.

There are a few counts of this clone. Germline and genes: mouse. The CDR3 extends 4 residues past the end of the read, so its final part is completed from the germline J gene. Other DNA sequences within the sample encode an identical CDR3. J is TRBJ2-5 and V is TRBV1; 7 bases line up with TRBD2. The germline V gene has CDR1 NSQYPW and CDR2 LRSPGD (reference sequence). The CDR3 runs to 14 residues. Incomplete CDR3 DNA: TGCACCTGCAGTGCAGATCCGGGGGGGGAC. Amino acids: CTCSADPGGD. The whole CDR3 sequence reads CTCSADPGGDTQYF.